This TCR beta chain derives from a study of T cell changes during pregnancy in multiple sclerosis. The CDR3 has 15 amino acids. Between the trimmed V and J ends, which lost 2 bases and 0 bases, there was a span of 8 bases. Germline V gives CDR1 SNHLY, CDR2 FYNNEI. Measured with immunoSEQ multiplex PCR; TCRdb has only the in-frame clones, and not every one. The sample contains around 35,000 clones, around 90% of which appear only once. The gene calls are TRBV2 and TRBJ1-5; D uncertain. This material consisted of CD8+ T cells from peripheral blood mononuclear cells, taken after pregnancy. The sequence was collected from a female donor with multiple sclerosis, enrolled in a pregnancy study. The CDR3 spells CASSEQYYSNQPQHF. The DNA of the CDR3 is TGTGCCAGCAGTGAACAGTATTATAGCAATCAGCCCCAGCATTTT.